This TCR beta chain is drawn from a study of cytomegalovirus exposure and HLA in healthy donors (dated by TCRdb to the late 2010s). Context from the whole study: In an earlier analysis of approximately 500 of the donors, approximately 300 Gb of sequence data and some 120 million unique TCR beta sequences from 180 million or so T cells were reported. The T cell repertoires of under 700 subjects were profiled by immunosequencing and related to cytomegalovirus serostatus. In addition to the first cohort of several hundred subjects, a separate validation cohort of approximately 130 different subjects was used. Roughly 5 DR-DQ haplotypes were handled as single units for association and clustering because linkage in the cohort was strong. An early release covering roughly 640 HLA-typed donors comprised about 310 gigabases of sequencing data and tens of millions of unique TCR sequences. A later analysis re-examined previously published TCR beta repertoires from roughly 720 donors and added high-resolution HLA genotyping to investigate patterns of TCR occurrence. Among the roughly 400 genotyped donors, roughly 80% belonged to the genetic ancestry cluster associated with self-reported Caucasian donors. Donor age, sex, ethnicity and CMV serostatus were compiled together with the repertoire data. High-throughput TCR immunosequencing, statistical association of individual TCRs with disease status, and machine learning were combined to predict cytomegalovirus infection status. Among about 400 genotyped donors of the cohort, an average of approximately 220,000 unique TCR beta nucleotide sequences was sequenced per donor, of which roughly 17% were non-productive. A later genetic analysis took genome-wide SNP genotypes for about 65% of the 666 donors and used that subset as a discovery cohort. All discovery cohort repertoires had been generated on a single sequencing platform. HLA typing covered class I and class II loci at four-digit resolution. The number of donors typed differed by locus, with about 620-630 for A, B, C, DRB1 and DQB1, more than 500 for DQA1, approximately 580 for DPA1, and some 450 for DPB1. The study was designed to test whether signatures of past pathogen exposure could be identified by cataloging public T cell receptors. In the later analysis, no new phenotypic data were used to find candidate immune exposures; instead, reliance was placed on TCR beta sequences and their occurrence across donors. To decide whether each TCR beta V gene segment behaved as functional or pseudogenic, an earlier analysis of approximately 590 of the donors relied on high-throughput TCR beta sequencing.

Receptor libraries were prepared by the immunoSEQ multiplex PCR assay. For the multiplex PCR, a mixture combining 60 forward primers for TCR Vbeta segments and 13 reverse primers for TCR Jbeta segments was used. The CDR3 region of rearranged TCR beta genes was amplified from genomic DNA by a multiplex PCR assay. The Illumina HiSeq System was used to sequence the amplified TCR beta libraries as 87-base-pair reads. As for the authors' bioinformatics: A later analysis tallied roughly 78 million unique TCR beta chains across the 610 or so repertoires, and 10 million to 11 million of those chains were shared by two or more donors. To remove PCR and sequencing errors, raw reads were error-corrected and collapsed into unique sequences using a nearest-neighbor algorithm that merged closely related sequences. V, D and J gene segments were assigned by aligning CDR3 sequences to IMGT reference sequences. For a sequence to be retained, a match of at least six nucleotides was required to both a V gene segment and a J gene segment. Rearrangements were classified as productive when the CDR3 lacked stop codons and remained in frame with V and J, and all other rearrangements were classified as non-productive. CDR3 was defined according to IMGT convention as the region running from the second conserved V-encoded cysteine to the conserved J-encoded phenylalanine. In an earlier analysis of more than 550 of the donors, sequences lacking an unambiguous match to a single V gene segment were excluded. In an earlier analysis of approximately 590 of the donors, V segments were called functional above 56.7% productive rearrangements and were called segregating when the between-donor standard deviation exceeded 5%. To diagnose cytomegalovirus status from the catalog of TCR beta chain sequences, a statistical classification framework was built. A later analysis assigned V and J genes by comparing TCR nucleotide sequences with IMGT/GENE-DB human TR gene sequences. In a later analysis, CDR3 sequences and most-parsimonious VDJ recombination scenarios were assigned using the TCRdist pipeline. In a later analysis, every TCR beta chain was defined by the combination of its CDR3 amino acid sequence and its V-gene family, and reads without a unique V-gene family were dropped. As a way to deal with suspected cross-contamination and a sequencing artifact, a later analysis dropped 500 to 700 nucleotide sequences that were highly shared and had low generation probability. In a later analysis, a clonal expansion index for each public chain was calculated from normalized within-repertoire ranks of inferred template counts. In a later analysis, generation probabilities were computed using a VDJ recombination model fitted to out-of-frame rearrangements, and the results were checked against IGoR. In a later analysis, TCR-TCR, TCR-HLA and TCR-CMV co-occurrence was scored with hypergeometric tests, and a repertoire-size bias correction was applied to TCR pairs. False discovery rates were estimated in a later analysis by permuting HLA or CMV assignments 20 times. In a later analysis, co-occurring TCRs were grouped using DBSCAN, with TCRdist sequence similarity added in when clustering inside HLA-allele-positive subsets. Co-occurrence clustering excluded repertoires with fewer than 30,000 or more than 120,000 public chains, plus five with anomalous nucleotide sharing. TCRdb provides this immuneACCESS table in a form limited to in-frame rearrangements. Some clones are lacking; in checked studies, under half of them reflect an unresolved V gene, and why the rest are absent is not known. The DNA gave D and trimming, while V, J and clone size come from that table. The sample has 110,000 or so clones on record, around 75% of them singletons. The ten largest clones add up to 2.5% to 3.5% of the sample.

The cohort consisted of fewer than 700 healthy bone marrow donors. At the time of sampling, every cohort member was nominally healthy, though immune exposures that went unrecorded were likely present. The donor tested CMV seropositive, placing the donor among the approximately 310 seropositive members of the cohort. A peripheral blood sample was provided by each donor, and peripheral blood mononuclear cells were used for TCR beta sequencing. The Qiagen DNeasy Blood Extraction Kit was used to extract genomic DNA from the blood cell samples. This clone has just a few counts. The clone's antigen remains unknown. There are no base qualities to consult, and no much larger clone falls within one base. Paper-wide results and their limitations: The only immune exposure information available for the cohort was CMV serostatus. While some public TCRs were present in many individuals, most TCR sequences turned up only very rarely across donors. In a later genetic analysis, a missense DCLRE1C variant was associated with V-gene and J-gene trimming of TCR beta chains, and the association was replicated in an independent cohort. In a later analysis, HLA-associated TCR beta chains showed more clonal expansion and lower generation probabilities than non-associated chains that were equally common. The classifier was reported to diagnose cytomegalovirus status with high specificity and sensitivity in both the original cohort and the validation cohort. Specific HLA alleles were associated with over 15,000 TCR beta sequences at a false discovery rate of 0.05 in a later analysis. A later analysis reported that several top co-occurrence clusters appeared linked to parvovirus B19, influenza, CMV and Epstein-Barr virus. Roughly uniform sequencing depth across donors was assumed in presence/absence analyses, although this assumption may not hold. In an earlier analysis of roughly 500 of the donors, most TCR beta V segments appeared in productive rearrangements about 87% or about 30% of the time, broadly matching IMGT annotations. The sequencing pipeline was judged likely to have produced a cluster of highly shared sequence variants as a technical artifact. In a later analysis, the rate of TCR association differed among HLA loci, with DRB1 alleles having the most associated TCRs and HLA-C alleles having the fewest. A further reported finding was that TCR beta sequences accurately predicted the HLA-A and HLA-B alleles for most subjects in the first cohort. In this cohort, only TCR beta chains were sequenced, and detectable features were limited by the absence of alpha or paired-chain data. In the study, some 160 TCR beta chains were listed as associated with cytomegalovirus. A few of the identified cytomegalovirus-associated TCR beta chains were confirmed in vitro to be specific for cytomegalovirus antigens. Assigning TCR associations to individual alleles was difficult when HLA alleles, especially DR and DQ, strongly co-occurred. Correlated functional status among segregating V segments might be attributable to linkage disequilibrium, but an unknown experimental factor could not be ruled out. Because HLA typing was unavailable for some donors at each locus, only the typed subset was used in association tests. A later analysis found that most CMV-associated TCR beta chains appeared HLA-restricted, with HLA associations seemingly driven largely by CMV exposure. Because the 87-base-pair reads could not distinguish some IMGT-functional V segments, including TRBV6-2 and TRBV6-3, those segments were excluded. In a later genetic analysis, fewer N-insertions in productive TCRs were reported among donors in an Asian-associated ancestry cluster than the roughly 640-donor mean. The authors suggested that the approach could potentially be extended to other disease states and immunological phenotypes. Because counts were too low, approximately 18 rarely observed V segments, including chromosome 9 orphons, were excluded from the earlier analysis of fewer than 650 of the donors.

CDR1 SGHRS and CDR2 YFSETQ were looked up in the germline V gene. V is pruned by 2 bases and J by 4 bases, leaving 2 bases of the junction without a gene match. The CDR3, from cysteine to phenylalanine, totals 14 residues. Solely the CDR3 DNA is kept, with 42 bases framed from the first base. This receptor was obtained from a woman in her forties in good health and CMV-seropositive. Sequencing was done on a sample of PBMCs. This chain is built from TRBV5-1 and TRBJ2-1, with 8 middle bases fitting TRBD1. This receptor carries the CDR3 CASSFQGAYNEQFF. The nucleotide sequence reads as follows: TGCGCCAGCAGCTTTCAGGGGGCGTACAATGAGCAGTTCTTC.